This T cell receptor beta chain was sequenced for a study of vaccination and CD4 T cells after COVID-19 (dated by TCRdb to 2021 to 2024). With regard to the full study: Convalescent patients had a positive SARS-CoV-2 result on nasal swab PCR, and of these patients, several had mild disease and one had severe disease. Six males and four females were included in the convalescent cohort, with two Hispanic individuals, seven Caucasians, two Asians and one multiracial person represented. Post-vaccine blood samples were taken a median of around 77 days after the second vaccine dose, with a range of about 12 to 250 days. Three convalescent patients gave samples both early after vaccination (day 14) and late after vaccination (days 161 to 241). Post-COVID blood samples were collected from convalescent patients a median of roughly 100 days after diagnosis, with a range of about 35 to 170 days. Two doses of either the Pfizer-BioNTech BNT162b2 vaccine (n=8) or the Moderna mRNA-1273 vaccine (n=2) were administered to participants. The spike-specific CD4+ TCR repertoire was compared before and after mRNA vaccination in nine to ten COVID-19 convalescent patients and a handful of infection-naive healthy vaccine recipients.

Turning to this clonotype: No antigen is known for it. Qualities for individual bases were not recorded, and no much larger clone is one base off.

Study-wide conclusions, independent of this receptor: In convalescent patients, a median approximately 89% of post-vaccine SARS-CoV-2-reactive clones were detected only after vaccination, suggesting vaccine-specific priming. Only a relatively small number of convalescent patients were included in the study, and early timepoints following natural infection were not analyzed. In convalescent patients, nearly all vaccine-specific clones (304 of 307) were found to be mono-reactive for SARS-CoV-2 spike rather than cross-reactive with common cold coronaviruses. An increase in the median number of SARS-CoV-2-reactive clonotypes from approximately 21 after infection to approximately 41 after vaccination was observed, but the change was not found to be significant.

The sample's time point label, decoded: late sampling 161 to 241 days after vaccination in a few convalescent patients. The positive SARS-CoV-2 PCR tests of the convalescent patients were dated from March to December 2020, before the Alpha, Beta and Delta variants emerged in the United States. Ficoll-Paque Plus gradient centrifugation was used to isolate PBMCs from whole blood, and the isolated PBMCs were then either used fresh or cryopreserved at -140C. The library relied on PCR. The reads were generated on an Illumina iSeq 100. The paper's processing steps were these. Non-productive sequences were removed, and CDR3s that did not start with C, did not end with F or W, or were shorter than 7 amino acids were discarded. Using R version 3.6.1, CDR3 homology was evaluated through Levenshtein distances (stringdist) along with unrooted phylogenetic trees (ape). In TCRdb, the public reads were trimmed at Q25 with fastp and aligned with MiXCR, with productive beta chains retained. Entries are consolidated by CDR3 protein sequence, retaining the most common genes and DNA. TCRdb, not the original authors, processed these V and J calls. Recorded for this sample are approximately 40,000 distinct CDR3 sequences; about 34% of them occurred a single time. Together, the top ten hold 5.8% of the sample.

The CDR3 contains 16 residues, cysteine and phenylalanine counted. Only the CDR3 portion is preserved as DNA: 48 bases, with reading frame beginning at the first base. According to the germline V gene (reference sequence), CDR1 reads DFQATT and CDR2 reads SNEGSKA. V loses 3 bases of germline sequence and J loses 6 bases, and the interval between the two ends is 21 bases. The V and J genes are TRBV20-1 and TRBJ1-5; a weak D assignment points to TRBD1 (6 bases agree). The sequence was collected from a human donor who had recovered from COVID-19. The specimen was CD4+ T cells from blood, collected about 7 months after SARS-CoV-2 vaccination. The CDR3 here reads CSARDLRTEDSQPQHF. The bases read TGCAGTGCTAGGGACCTGAGGACAGAGGATAGTCAGCCCCAGCATTTT.